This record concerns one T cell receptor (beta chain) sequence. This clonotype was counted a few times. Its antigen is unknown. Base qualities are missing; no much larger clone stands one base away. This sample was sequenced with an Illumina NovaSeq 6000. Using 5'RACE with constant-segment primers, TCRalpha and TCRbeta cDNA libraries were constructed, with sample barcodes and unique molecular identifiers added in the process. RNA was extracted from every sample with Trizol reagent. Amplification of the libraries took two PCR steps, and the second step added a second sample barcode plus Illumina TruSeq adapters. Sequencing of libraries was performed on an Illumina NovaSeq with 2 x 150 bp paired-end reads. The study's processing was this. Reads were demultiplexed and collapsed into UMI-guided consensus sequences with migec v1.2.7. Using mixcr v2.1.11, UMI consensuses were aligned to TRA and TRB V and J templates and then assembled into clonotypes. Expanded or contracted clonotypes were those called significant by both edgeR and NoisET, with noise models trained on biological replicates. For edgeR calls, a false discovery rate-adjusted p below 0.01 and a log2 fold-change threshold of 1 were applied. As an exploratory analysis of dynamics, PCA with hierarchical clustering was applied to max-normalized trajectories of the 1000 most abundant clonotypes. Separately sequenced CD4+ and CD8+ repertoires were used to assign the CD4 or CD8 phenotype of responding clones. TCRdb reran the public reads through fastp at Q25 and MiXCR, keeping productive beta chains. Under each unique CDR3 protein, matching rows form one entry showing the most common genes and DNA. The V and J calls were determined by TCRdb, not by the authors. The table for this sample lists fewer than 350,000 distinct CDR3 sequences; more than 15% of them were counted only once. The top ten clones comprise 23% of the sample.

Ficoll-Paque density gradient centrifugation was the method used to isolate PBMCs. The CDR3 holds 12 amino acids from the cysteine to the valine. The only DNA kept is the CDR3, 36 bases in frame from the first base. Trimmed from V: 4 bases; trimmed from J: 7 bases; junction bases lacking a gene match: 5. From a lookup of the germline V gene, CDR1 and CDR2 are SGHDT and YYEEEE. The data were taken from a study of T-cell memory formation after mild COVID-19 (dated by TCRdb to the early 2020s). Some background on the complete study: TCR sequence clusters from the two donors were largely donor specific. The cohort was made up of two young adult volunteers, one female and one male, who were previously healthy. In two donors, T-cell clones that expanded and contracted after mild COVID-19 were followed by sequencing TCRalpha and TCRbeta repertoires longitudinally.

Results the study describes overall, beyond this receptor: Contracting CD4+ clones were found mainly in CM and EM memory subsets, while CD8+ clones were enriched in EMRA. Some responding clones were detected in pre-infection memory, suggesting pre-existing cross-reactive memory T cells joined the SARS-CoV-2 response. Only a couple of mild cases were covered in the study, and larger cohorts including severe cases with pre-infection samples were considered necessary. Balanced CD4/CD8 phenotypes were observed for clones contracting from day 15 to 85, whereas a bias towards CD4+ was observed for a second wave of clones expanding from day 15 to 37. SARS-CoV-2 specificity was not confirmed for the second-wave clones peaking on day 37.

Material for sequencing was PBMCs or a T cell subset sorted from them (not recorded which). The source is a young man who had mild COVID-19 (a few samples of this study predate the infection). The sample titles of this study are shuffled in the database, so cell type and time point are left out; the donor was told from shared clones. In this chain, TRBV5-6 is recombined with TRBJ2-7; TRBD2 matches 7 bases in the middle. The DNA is TGTGCCAGCAGCCGGGACTACGGAGAGCAGTACGTC. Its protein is CASSRDYGEQYV.